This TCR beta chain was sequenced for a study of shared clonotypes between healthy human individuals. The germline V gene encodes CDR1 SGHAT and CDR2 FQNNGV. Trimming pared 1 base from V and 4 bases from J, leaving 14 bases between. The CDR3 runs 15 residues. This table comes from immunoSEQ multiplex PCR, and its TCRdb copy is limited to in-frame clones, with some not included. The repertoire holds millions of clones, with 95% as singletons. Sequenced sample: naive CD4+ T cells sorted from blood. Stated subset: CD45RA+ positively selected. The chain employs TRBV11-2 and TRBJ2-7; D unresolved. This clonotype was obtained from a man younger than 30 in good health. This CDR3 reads CASSLAAVPLYEQYF. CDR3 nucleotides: TGTGCCAGCAGCTTAGCGGCAGTCCCGTTGTACGAGCAGTACTTC. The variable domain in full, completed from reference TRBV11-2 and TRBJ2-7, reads EAGVAQSPRYKIIEKRQSVAFWCNPISGHATLYWYQQILGQGPKLLIQFQNNGVVDDSQLPKDRFSAERLKGVDSTLKIQPAKLEDSAVYLCASSLAAVPLYEQYFGPGTRLTVT.